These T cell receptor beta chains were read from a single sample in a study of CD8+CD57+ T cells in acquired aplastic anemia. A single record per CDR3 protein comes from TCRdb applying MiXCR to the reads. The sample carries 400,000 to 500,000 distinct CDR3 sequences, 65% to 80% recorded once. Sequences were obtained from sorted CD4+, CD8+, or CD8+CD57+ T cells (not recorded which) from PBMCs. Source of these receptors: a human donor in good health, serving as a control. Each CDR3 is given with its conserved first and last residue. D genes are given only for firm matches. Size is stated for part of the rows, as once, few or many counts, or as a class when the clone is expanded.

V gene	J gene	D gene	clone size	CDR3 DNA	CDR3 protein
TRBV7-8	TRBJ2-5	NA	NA	TGTGCCAGCAGCTTAGAGTCCGGGTCGAACCAAGAGACCCAGTACTTC	CASSLESGSNQETQYF
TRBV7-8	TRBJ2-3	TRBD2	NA	TGTGCCAGCAGTGGACTAGCGGGGGGGCCTATTTCGCAGTATTTT	CASSGLAGGPISQYF
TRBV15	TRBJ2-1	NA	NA	TGTGCCACCAGCAGAGATTACGGGGGCTACAATGAGCAGTTCTTC	CATSRDYGGYNEQFF
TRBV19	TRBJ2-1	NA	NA	TGTGCCAGCAGCCCGGGGGGCGGGGCCTATGAGCAGTTCTTC	CASSPGGGAYEQFF
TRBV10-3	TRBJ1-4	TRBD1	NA	TGTGCCATCAGGGGACAGGGGCATGAAAAACTGTTTTTT	CAIRGQGHEKLFF
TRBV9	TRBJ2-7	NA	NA	TGTGCCAGCAGCGTAGCAGGGGGGCAAGGCTACACCTACTTC	CASSVAGGQGYTYF
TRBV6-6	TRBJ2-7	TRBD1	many	TGTGCCAGCAGCCCGGGACAGCTAAACTACGAGCAGTACTTC	CASSPGQLNYEQYF
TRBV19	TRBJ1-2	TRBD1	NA	TGTGCCAGTAGCCCGGACAGGGGAAGGAATGGCTACACCTTC	CASSPDRGRNGYTF
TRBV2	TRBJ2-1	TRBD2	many	TGTGCCAGCCCCGGACAGCGGGGGGGCAATGAGCAGTTCTTC	CASPGQRGGNEQFF
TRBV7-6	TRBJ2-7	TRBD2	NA	TGTGCCAGCAGCTTGGCGGGGGGACTTGACGAGCAGTACTTC	CASSLAGGLDEQYF
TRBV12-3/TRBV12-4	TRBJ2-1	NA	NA	TGTGCCAGCACCTTAGAGTCTAGCAGATACAATGAGCAGTTCTTC	CASTLESSRYNEQFF
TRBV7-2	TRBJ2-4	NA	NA	TGTGCCAGCAGCTTAGGAGGGTGGGCAGTAGCCAAAAACATTCAGTACTTC	CASSLGGWAVAKNIQYF
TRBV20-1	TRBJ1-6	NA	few	TGCAGTGCTAGACAGGGTGATGATTCACCCCTCCACTTT	CSARQGDDSPLHF
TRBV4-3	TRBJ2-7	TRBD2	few	TGCGCCAGCAGCCAAGGTATAGCGGGCTCCTACGAGCAGTACTTC	CASSQGIAGSYEQYF
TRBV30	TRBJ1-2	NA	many	TGTGCCTGGAGTGCGGGGGGCAGGCATGGCTACACCTTC	CAWSAGGRHGYTF
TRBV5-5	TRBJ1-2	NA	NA	TGTGCCAGCAGCTCCGGACCAGGGGACGGCTACACCTTC	CASSSGPGDGYTF
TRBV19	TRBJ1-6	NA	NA	TGTGCCAGTAGTATAGATCCCCTCCACTTT	CASSIDPLHF
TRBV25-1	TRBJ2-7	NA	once	TGCGCCAGCAGCCAAGTAAATCGAGGGGCCTACGAGCAGTACTTC	CASSQVNRGAYEQYF
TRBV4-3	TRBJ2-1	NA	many	TGCGCCAGCAGCGAAACAGACTGGAATGAGCAGTTCTTC	CASSETDWNEQFF
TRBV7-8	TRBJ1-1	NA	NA	TGTGCCAGCAGCCGAGACGGATACGTACCCCGGGGCGGGGGAGCTTTCTTT	CASSRDGYVPRGGGAFF
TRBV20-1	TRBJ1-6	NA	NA	TGCAGTGCCCATGCTGGCAGGGTCTCACCCCTCCACTTT	CSAHAGRVSPLHF
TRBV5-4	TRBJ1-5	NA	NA	TGTGCCAGCAGTTCGAGACTAGCGGGGGGGCCAGTTGAGCATTTT	CASSSRLAGGPVEHF
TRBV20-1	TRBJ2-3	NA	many	TGCAGTGCTACGGGGGGCGTGTTGGGGGCTAGCACAGATACGCAGTATTTT	CSATGGVLGASTDTQYF
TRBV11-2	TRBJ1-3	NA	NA	TGCGCCAGCAGTTTCTCGTCGCGGAGCTCTGGAAACACCATATATTTT	CASSFSSRSSGNTIYF
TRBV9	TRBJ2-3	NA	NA	TGCGCCAGCAGCCCGAGGGAGAGCACAGATACGCAGTATTTT	CASSPRESTDTQYF
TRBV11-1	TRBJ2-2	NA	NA	TGTGCCAGCAGCTTAGTCGTTTTCGGGAGCCGCACCGGGGAGCTGTTTTTT	CASSLVVFGSRTGELFF
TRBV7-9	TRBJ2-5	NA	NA	TGTGCCAGCAGCCCCGGACAGAGGGCGGGGGATATACTGTACTTC	CASSPGQRAGDILYF
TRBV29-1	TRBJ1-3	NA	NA	TGCAGCGTAGTAAGGGCTGGATATACCATATCTTTT	CSVVRAGYTISF